A single sample gave rise to the 21 T cell receptor beta chains below, sequenced in a study of blood T cell repertoires in COVID-19. The assay was immunoSEQ multiplex PCR, and TCRdb's table has in-frame clones only and misses some. The table lists approximately 230,000 clones, 70% to 90% of them singletons. The specimen sequenced was PBMCs or T cells enriched from blood (not recorded which). These receptors came from a man between 18 and 35 years old who had recovered from COVID-19.

The J gene is TRBJ1-1, the V gene TRBV11-3; 7 bases align to TRBD1. Germline loops: CDR1 SGHNT, CDR2 YENEEA. CDR3 size: 12 residues. Trimming removed 5 bases from V and 8 bases from J; junction bases left unmatched: 5. The CDR3 DNA reads TGTGCCAGCAGCCCCGGGACAGACGAAGCTTTCTTT. This gives the protein CASSPGTDEAFF.

This clone was seen once. The chain is built from TRBV12-3 or TRBV12-4 and TRBJ1-5, with D hard to call. Trimming removed 6 bases at V and 4 bases at J, with 10 bases between. There are 13 residues in the CDR3. The CDR3: CASSFGPNQPQHF. DNA for the CDR3: TGTGCCAGCAGCTTCGGTCCAAATCAGCCCCAGCATTTT.

V gene TRBV11-2 combines with J gene TRBJ2-3, with a weak D call TRBD2 (6 bases). Germline lookup yields CDR1 SGHAT and CDR2 FQNNGV. Deletions cut 1 base from V and 1 base from J, with 12 bases between. The CDR3 spans 16 residues. CDR3 sequence reads: CASSLGVWGGTDTQYF. CDR3 coding DNA: TGTGCCAGCAGCTTAGGCGTTTGGGGGGGCACAGATACGCAGTATTTT. Full variable domain (missing parts from reference TRBV11-2 and TRBJ2-3): EAGVAQSPRYKIIEKRQSVAFWCNPISGHATLYWYQQILGQGPKLLIQFQNNGVVDDSQLPKDRFSAERLKGVDSTLKIQPAKLEDSAVYLCASSLGVWGGTDTQYFGPGTRLTVL.

V is TRBV11-2 and J is TRBJ2-3; weak D call: TRBD2 (6 bases). CDR1 and CDR2 from the germline V gene are SGHAT and FQNNGV. CDR3 length: 13 residues. V was cut by 4 bases and J by 4 bases, with 9 bases left in between. CDR3 sequence reads: CASSYTGADTQYF. CDR3 nucleotides: TGTGCCAGCAGCTACACGGGGGCAGATACGCAGTATTTT.

The chain links TRBV30 to TRBJ1-6, with a weak D call TRBD1 (5 bases). Trimming left V 3 bases short and J 8 bases short, with 8 bases between. The CDR3 runs 12 residues. CDR1 and CDR2 from the germline V gene are GTSNPN and SVGIG (reference sequence). CDR3: CAWSLGDSPLHF. The CDR3 DNA is TGTGCCTGGAGCCTAGGGGATTCACCCCTCCACTTT.

The sample holds a few counts of this clone. The rearrangement uses TRBV28 and TRBJ2-1; TRBD2 matches 10 bases. CDR1 and CDR2 (germline): MDHEN, SYDVKM. After removal of 10 bases from V and 10 bases from J, the junction contained 13 bases not matched to a gene. The CDR3 contains 14 residues. The CDR3 sequence is CATNPSGSSGEQFF. For the CDR3, the DNA is TGTGCCACCAACCCTAGCGGGAGTTCAGGGGAGCAGTTCTTC. The complete variable domain, with remaining parts taken from reference TRBV28 and TRBJ2-1, reads DVKVTQSSRYLVKRTGEKVFLECVQDMDHENMFWYRQDPGLGLRLIYFSYDVKMKEKGDIPEGYSVSREKKERFSLILESASTNQTSMYLCATNPSGSSGEQFFGPGTRLTVL.

V and J are TRBV7-9 and TRBJ2-3, with TRBD2 matching 7 bases. This CDR3 is built from 16 residues. After removal of 1 base from V and 0 bases from J, the junction contained 4 bases not matched to a gene. Germline V gene data show CDR1 as SEHNR and CDR2 as FQNEAQ (reference sequence). CDR3 sequence (DNA): TGTGCCAGCAGCTTAGGAGGTAGCGGGAGCACAGATACGCAGTATTTT. The encoded protein is CASSLGGSGSTDTQYF.

This clone was seen a few times. This rearrangement joins TRBV1 to TRBJ2-7; the DNA was not compared with TRBD2, the D call given in the table. TRBV1 is noted as a pseudogene. This CDR3 is built from 14 residues. This CDR3 reads CTSSRRDPSYEQYF. The CDR3 DNA reads TGCACCAGCAGCCGCCGGGATCCCTCCTACGAGCAGTACTTC.

The gene calls are TRBV14 and TRBJ2-7; weak D call: TRBD2 (5 bases). CDR3 size: 17 residues. Germline CDR1 and CDR2: SGHDN and FVKESK. Trimming left V 3 bases short and J 6 bases short, with 24 bases between. CDR3 DNA sequence: TGTGCCAGCAGCCATGGGCTTGGGAGAACTACGCCCACCGAGCAGTACTTC. It codes for CASSHGLGRTTPTEQYF. Complete variable domain (other parts from reference TRBV14 and TRBJ2-7): EAGVTQFPSHSVIEKGQTVTLRCDPISGHDNLYWYRRVMGKEIKFLLHFVKESKQDESGMPNNRFLAERTGGTYSTLKVQPAELEDSGVYFCASSHGLGRTTPTEQYFGPGTRLTVT.

This clone was picked up one time. The DNA of the CDR3 is TGTGCCAGTAGGATAACAGGGGACCATGAGCAGTTCTTC. This encodes CASRITGDHEQFF. This chain uses TRBV19 with TRBJ2-1, with TRBD1 matching 7 bases. J lost 8 bases, V lost 6 bases, and 7 bases had no gene match. This CDR3 spans 13 amino acids. CDR1 is LNHDA and CDR2 is SQIVND in the germline V gene (reference sequence).

V and J are TRBV12-3 or TRBV12-4 and TRBJ1-2; no clear D. The ends were cut back, 2 bases at V and 6 bases at J, with 10 bases in the middle. The CDR3 consists of 13 residues. In nucleotides, the CDR3 is TGTGCCAGCAGTTTAACGGGTTGGGATGGCTACACCTTC. Translation: CASSLTGWDGYTF.

As to this clone: The same CDR3 is also encoded by other DNA sequences in this sample. V usage is TRBV30 and J usage is TRBJ1-2; TRBD1 matches at 9 bases. The CDR3 sequence is 13 residues long. With V trimmed by 3 bases and J by 8 bases, 7 bases remained unmatched. Germline V gene data show CDR1 as GTSNPN and CDR2 as SVGIG (reference sequence). CDR3 coding DNA: TGTGCCTGGAGCGTACAGGGGGCTCTCGGCTACACCTTC. Its translation is CAWSVQGALGYTF.

This clone was counted once. The chain employs TRBV18 and TRBJ2-2; D possibly corresponds to TRBD2 (5 bases). Germline values: CDR1 KGHSH, CDR2 LQKENI. V dropped 3 bases and J dropped 2 bases, with 13 bases sitting between them. This CDR3 comprises 16 residues. CDR3 loop: CASSPGARRNTGELFF. The CDR3 region has the DNA TGTGCCAGCTCACCGGGAGCGCGGCGCAACACCGGGGAGCTGTTTTTT.

This chain links TRBV30 with TRBJ2-1; D possibly corresponds to TRBD2 (6 bases). Germline CDR1 and CDR2: GTSNPN and SVGIG (reference sequence). V was cut by 0 bases and J by 4 bases, with 10 bases left in between. This CDR3 is 14 amino acids long. For the CDR3, the DNA is TGTGCCTGGAGTGTACCGGGGGTTTACAATGAGCAGTTCTTC. Its protein product is CAWSVPGVYNEQFF.

V gene TRBV3-1 (or the pseudogene TRBV3-2) combines with J gene TRBJ2-7, with TRBD1 as a possible D gene (8 bases). CDR3 length: 15 amino acids. Germline CDR1 LGHDT, CDR2 YNNKEL (reference sequence). V was pared by 4 bases and J by 3 bases, with 16 bases between. The CDR3 here is CASSPGGQGNYEQYF. The CDR3 nucleotides read TGTGCCAGCAGCCCGGGAGGACAGGGAAACTACGAGCAGTACTTC.

V gene TRBV7-6 combines with J gene TRBJ2-1, with 7 bases identical to TRBD2. V trimming: 5 bases; J trimming: 7 bases; junction bases outside the gene matches: 5. Germline assignment: CDR1 SGHVS and CDR2 FNYEAQ. The CDR3 length is 13 residues. This chain's CDR3 is CASSPGGGNEQFF. CDR3 in DNA: TGTGCCAGCAGCCCGGGGGGTGGGAATGAGCAGTTCTTC.

This clone was seen a single time. The J gene is TRBJ2-3, the V gene TRBV19, with 9 bases matching TRBD2. Germline V gene lookup returns CDR1 LNHDA and CDR2 SQIVND (reference sequence). After removal of 9 bases from V and 5 bases from J, the junction contained 12 bases not matched to a gene. The CDR3 covers 15 residues. CDR3 DNA: TGTGCCAGCGGGGAGGGTAGCGGGAGAAGAGATACGCAGTATTTT. It translates to CASGEGSGRRDTQYF.

J is TRBJ1-1 and V is TRBV28; 7 nucleotides align to TRBD1. V gave up 7 bases and J gave up 2 bases; unmatched junction bases: 7. The V gene's germline CDR1 is MDHEN and CDR2 SYDVKM. The CDR3 contains 14 residues. CDR3 nucleotides: TGTGCCAGCACATCCGGGACAGTTAACACTGAAGCTTTCTTT. As protein: CASTSGTVNTEAFF.

The chain carries TRBV21-1 and TRBJ2-2; TRBD2 is the table's D call and was not checked against the DNA. TRBV21-1 is termed a pseudogene. CDR3 length: 16 amino acids. The CDR3 bases are TGTGCCAGCAGCGGGGCTAGCGGGAGTTGGACCGGGGAGCTGTTTTTT. It translates to CASSGASGSWTGELFF.

In DNA, the CDR3 is TGCGCCAGCAGTGTTGACAGGACAACTAATGAAAAACTGTTTTTT. The encoded protein is CASSVDRTTNEKLFF. The chain combines TRBV10-1 with TRBJ1-4, with D tentatively TRBD1 (6 bases). The germline CDR1 and CDR2 sequences are WNHNN and SYGVQD (reference sequence). V was shortened by 4 bases and J by 0 bases, with 9 bases between the two germline ends. This CDR3 contains 15 residues.

The rearrangement links TRBV2 to TRBJ2-7; 8 bases are a match to TRBD2. V shed 7 bases and J 4 bases; nucleotides not matched to a gene: 12. The CDR3 length is 15 residues. Germline V gene data show CDR1 as SNHLY and CDR2 as FYNNEI. CDR3 residues: CASTEGTSGNYEQYF. The CDR3 nucleotides read TGTGCCAGCACCGAAGGTACTAGCGGAAATTACGAGCAGTACTTC.